These 13 T cell receptor beta chains were sequenced from one sample in a study of T cells in tuberculosis. After thawing and overnight rest, PBMC were stained with GMM-loaded CD1B tetramer, viability dye and anti-CD3 for sorting. The lipid loaded on the CD1B tetramers was C32 glucose monomycolate from Rhodococcus equi. Sequencing used immunoSEQ multiplex PCR; TCRdb keeps in-frame clones, though not all of them. The repertoire holds roughly 60,000 clones, approximately 80% seen once, with roughly 13% in the top ten. Sample: CD1b-GMM tetramer-negative cells sorted from PBMCs. The source is an adult woman with latent tuberculosis.

CDR3 sequence reads: CASNVRDYCEQYF. In DNA form, the CDR3 reads TGTGCCAGCAACGTACGGGATTATTGCGAGCAGTACTTC. The chain has TRBV27 and TRBJ2-7; D perhaps matches TRBD2 (5 bases). This CDR3 has 13 residues. The germline V and J ends were trimmed by 7 bases and 6 bases, with 16 bases remaining between them. Germline CDR1 MNHEY, CDR2 SMNVEV (reference sequence).

This clone appeared a few times. This sequence joins TRBV5-4 and TRBJ2-1, with 9 bases fitting TRBD1. J was trimmed by 12 bases and V by 5 bases; bases with no gene match: 3. Germline loops: CDR1 SGHNT, CDR2 YYREEE (reference sequence). The CDR3 is made up of 11 amino acids. CDR3 loop: CASRSGQGQFF. Here the CDR3 DNA reads TGTGCCAGCAGGTCGGGACAGGGGCAGTTCTTC.

In its sample, this clone ranks as large. This chain joins TRBV7-2 and TRBJ2-2; 7 bases match TRBD2. Germline V lookup: CDR1 SGHTA, CDR2 FQGNSA. This CDR3 spans 16 amino acids. V lost 7 bases to trimming and J lost 6 bases; unmatched junction nucleotides: 14. The CDR3 coding sequence is TGTGCCAGCACCCCCACCGGGGGGAGGGCCCCCGGGGAGCTGTTTTTT. Protein sequence: CASTPTGGRAPGELFF. Looking up the rest from reference TRBV7-2 and TRBJ2-2 gives the full variable domain: GAGVSQSPSNKVTEKGKDVELRCDPISGHTALYWYRQSLGQGLEFLIYFQGNSAPDKSGLPSDRFSAERTGGSVSTLTIQRTQQEDSAVYLCASTPTGGRAPGELFFGEGSRLTVL.

This sequence joins TRBV9 and TRBJ2-1; TRBD2 aligns across 8 bases. The CDR3 totals 16 residues. Germline V gene data show CDR1 as SGDLS and CDR2 as YYNGEE. The V segment lost 3 bases and the J segment 5 bases; nucleotides outside the gene matches: 10. CDR3 amino acids: CASSAHGLAGDNEQFF. CDR3 DNA: TGTGCCAGCAGCGCTCACGGACTAGCAGGCGACAATGAGCAGTTCTTC.

This clone was found many times. The V gene is TRBV7-6, the J gene TRBJ2-7, with 9 nucleotides matching TRBD1. J was trimmed by 2 bases and V by 5 bases; bases with no gene match: 4. This CDR3 comprises 14 residues. Germline CDR1 reads SGHVS; CDR2 reads FNYEAQ. CDR3 coding DNA: TGTGCCAGCAGCCCGACAGGGGGGCCCTACGAGCAGTACTTC. This codes for CASSPTGGPYEQYF.

V usage is TRBV28 and J usage is TRBJ1-5; D call uncertain. The CDR3 length is 12 residues. CDR1 and CDR2 (germline): MDHEN, SYDVKM. V was trimmed by 6 bases and J by 9 bases, leaving 12 bases between them. In DNA form, the CDR3 reads TGTGCCAGCAGACCAACAGCGGGGCCCCAGCATTTT. It specifies CASRPTAGPQHF.

The chain combines TRBV7-3 with TRBJ2-6; D possibly corresponds to TRBD1 (6 bases). Germline V gene data show CDR1 as SGHTA and CDR2 as FQGTGA. The CDR3 spans 15 residues. V dropped 4 bases and J dropped 1 base, with 8 bases sitting between them. CDR3 coding DNA: TGTGCCAGCAGCTCGACAGGTTCTGGGGCCAACGTCCTGACTTTC. It translates to CASSSTGSGANVLTF. Filled out from reference TRBV7-3 and TRBJ2-6, the complete variable domain reads GAGVSQTPSNKVTEKGKYVELRCDPISGHTALYWYRQSLGQGPEFLIYFQGTGAADDSGLPNDRFFAVRPEGSVSTLKIQRTERGDSAVYLCASSSTGSGANVLTFGAGSRLTVL.

The chain combines TRBV9 with TRBJ1-1; unclear D gene. Per the germline V gene, CDR1 is SGDLS and CDR2 is YYNGEE. Trimming cost V 0 bases and J 2 bases, with 14 bases left between them. CDR3 length: 16 residues. CDR3 region: CASSVVHPGGNTEAFF. As DNA, the CDR3 is TGTGCCAGCAGCGTAGTGCACCCCGGAGGAAACACTGAAGCTTTCTTT. The variable domain in full, completed from reference TRBV9 and TRBJ1-1, reads DSGVTQTPKHLITATGQRVTLRCSPRSGDLSVYWYQQSLDQGLQFLIQYYNGEERAKGNILERFSAQQFPDLHSELNLSSLELGDSALYFCASSVVHPGGNTEAFFGQGTRLTVV.

The genes are TRBV5-4 and TRBJ1-1; a possible D gene is TRBD1 (6 bases). Trimming pared 4 bases from V and 0 bases from J, leaving 13 bases between. This CDR3 has 15 residues. Germline CDR1 reads SGHNT; CDR2 reads YYREEE (reference sequence). CDR3 sequence (DNA): TGTGCCAGCAGCACAAGTGACAGGTTGAACACTGAAGCTTTCTTT. It translates to CASSTSDRLNTEAFF.

This clone was seen a few times. The genes are TRBV7-9 and TRBJ1-1, with D maybe TRBD1 (6 bases). Trimming shortened V by 4 bases and J by 4 bases, and 16 bases separated the two germline ends. CDR1 is SEHNR, CDR2 FQNEAQ, per germline (reference sequence). There are 15 residues in the CDR3. The CDR3 sequence is CASSSNIGGPTEAFF. CDR3 DNA: TGTGCCAGCAGCTCAAATATAGGGGGACCCACTGAAGCTTTCTTT.

This rearrangement joins TRBV7-9 to TRBJ1-5; 7 nucleotides agree with TRBD1. The CDR3 has 15 residues. Losses at the gene ends were 0 bases for V and 4 bases for J; bases not matched to a gene: 3. The V gene's germline CDR1 is SEHNR and CDR2 FQNEAQ (reference sequence). DNA of the CDR3: TGTGCCAGCAGCTTAGCAGGGGGCGGGAATCAGCCCCAGCATTTT. It yields the protein CASSLAGGGNQPQHF.

The chain recombines TRBV4-2 with TRBJ2-1, with 9 bases fitting TRBD2. Unmatched junction bases numbered 5, after V lost 1 base and J lost 7 bases. Germline lookup yields CDR1 LGHNA and CDR2 YNFKEQ. The CDR3 length is 15 residues. The CDR3 nucleotides are TGTGCCAGCAGCCAAGGGCGGGGGGGCGGGAATGAGCAGTTCTTC. Protein sequence: CASSQGRGGGNEQFF.

The rearrangement uses TRBV19 and TRBJ2-7, with D unclear. The CDR3 is made up of 14 amino acids. Germline CDR1 is LNHDA and CDR2 is SQIVND (reference sequence). V shed 4 bases and J shed 1 base, with 11 bases lying between them. CDR3 nucleotides: TGTGCCAGTAGTAGAGGAGCCGAATCCTACGAGCAGTACTTC. Protein product: CASSRGAESYEQYF.